This T cell receptor beta chain was retrieved from a study of blood T cell repertoires in COVID-19 (dated by TCRdb to 2020 to 2021). With regard to the full study: The collaborator samples originated in the United States, Italy and Spain and spanned the acute and convalescent phases of COVID-19. Samples came from the ongoing ImmuneRACE study (first 160 participants) plus 1,254 subjects from 6 global collaborators. A de-identified subject ID, COVID-19 status, age in years and sex were almost always included in the sample metadata. HLA class I and class II types, where available, came from metadata supplied by the sample provider rather than from assay-based typing. The prospective study material was composed of cDNA or gDNA derived from T cells, B-cell-depleted T cells, or PBMCs. Deeply sampled blood TCRbeta repertoires from subjects exposed to, actively infected with, or recovered from COVID-19 were included in the dataset. The repertoires were released in a freely available public database meant as a resource for research on the immune response to SARS-CoV-2. Points the paper makes about the study in general: How much clinical and demographic metadata was included differed by source and by participant, and the metadata was provided uncurated.

The junction shows trimming of 5 bases on V and 2 bases on J, plus 16 bases between the germline ends. Counted from cysteine to phenylalanine, this CDR3 has 16 amino acids. Only the CDR3 part of the read is kept: 48 bases, read in frame from the first base. In the germline V gene, CDR1 corresponds to SGHAT and CDR2 to FQNNGV. TCRbeta CDR3 regions were amplified from genomic DNA by means of the immunoSEQ Assay, a bias-controlled multiplex PCR. Turning to the authors' computational methods: Within the assay, amplification of reference gene primers was used to estimate how many nucleated cells each sample contained. Sequence reads were collapsed and filtered to measure the absolute abundance of every unique TCRbeta CDR3 rearrangement. Productive Simpson clonality was computed per sample as the square root of Simpson's diversity index over productive rearrangements. In its TCRdb copy, this immuneACCESS table keeps in-frame sequences only and misses some clones. Where compared with another copy, unresolved V genes explain less than half of these, and the others have no known cause. V and J calls and clone size come straight from that table; D and trimming were deduced from the DNA. Counted in this sample were 170,000 or so clones; about 88% of them appeared once. Under 0.65% of the sample goes to the ten largest clones.

As to this clone: No antigen is known for it. No much larger clone is present one base from it, and per-base qualities are unavailable.

At one collaborating source in Seattle, patients were enrolled during active infection and were followed longitudinally through the course of disease. Each collaborating institution followed its own protocols to collect whole blood in K2EDTA tubes. Collaborator samples were shipped for TCRbeta analysis as frozen whole blood, isolated PBMCs, or DNA extracted from either sample type. This sequence uses TRBV11-2 and TRBJ1-5; confidence is insufficient to name the D gene. The receptor was derived from a man in his fifties or sixties with COVID-19, enrolled during active disease. Material for sequencing was peripheral blood. The sequenced DNA: TGTGCCAGCAGCCTACGACACGAGTCCGGCAATCAGCCCCAGCATTTT. Its protein is CASSLRHESGNQPQHF.